This T cell receptor (beta chain) was identified in a study of CD8 T cells in Susac syndrome. Study observations and caveats: None of the CD4+ T cell repertoires in Susac syndrome showed clonal expansion.

RNA amounts of roughly 0.5 to 1 ug underwent reverse transcription with random hexamers. MiXCR, run by TCRdb on the immunoSEQ multiplex PCR reads, gives a single entry per CDR3 protein. Of some 160,000 distinct CDR3 sequences in the sample, roughly 95% were seen once. In this sample, this clonotype turned up a few times. The antigen is not known. CDR3 length: 13 amino acids. Trimming took 5 bases from V and 2 from J; bases not matched to a gene: 3. From germline, CDR1 is MGHRA and CDR2 YSYEKL. The sequence was collected from a human donor with Susac syndrome. The chain recombines TRBV4-1 with TRBJ2-7; 7 bases line up with TRBD1. The sample was CD4+ T cells from PBMCs. The CDR3 bases are TGCGCCAGCAGCACAGGGGATACCTACGAGCAGTACTTC. This codes for CASSTGDTYEQYF.